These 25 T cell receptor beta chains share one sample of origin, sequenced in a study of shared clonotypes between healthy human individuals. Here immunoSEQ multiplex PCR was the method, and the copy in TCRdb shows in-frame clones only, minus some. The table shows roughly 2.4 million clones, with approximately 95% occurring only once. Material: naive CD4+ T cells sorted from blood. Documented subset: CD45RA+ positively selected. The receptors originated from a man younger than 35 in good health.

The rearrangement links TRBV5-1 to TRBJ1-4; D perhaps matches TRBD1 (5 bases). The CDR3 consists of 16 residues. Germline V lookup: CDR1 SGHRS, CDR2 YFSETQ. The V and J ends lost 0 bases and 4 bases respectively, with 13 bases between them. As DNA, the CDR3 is TGCGCCAGCAGCTTGGGCTCGACAGCCCTTAATGAAAAACTGTTTTTT. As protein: CASSLGSTALNEKLFF.

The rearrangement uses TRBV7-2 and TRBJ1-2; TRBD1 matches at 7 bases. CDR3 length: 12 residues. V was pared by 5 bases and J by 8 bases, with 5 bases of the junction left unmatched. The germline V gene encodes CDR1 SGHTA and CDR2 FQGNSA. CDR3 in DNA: TGTGCCAGCAGCACGACAGGGTTGGGCTACACCTTC. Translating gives CASSTTGLGYTF. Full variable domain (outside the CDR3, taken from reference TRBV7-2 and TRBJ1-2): GAGVSQSPSNKVTEKGKDVELRCDPISGHTALYWYRQSLGQGLEFLIYFQGNSAPDKSGLPSDRFSAERTGGSVSTLTIQRTQQEDSAVYLCASSTTGLGYTFGSGTRLTVV.

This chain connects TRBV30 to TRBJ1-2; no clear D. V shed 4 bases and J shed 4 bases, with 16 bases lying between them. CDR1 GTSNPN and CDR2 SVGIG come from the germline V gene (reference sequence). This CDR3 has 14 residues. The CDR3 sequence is CAWTREPLSYGYTF. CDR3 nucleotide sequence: TGTGCCTGGACCCGGGAGCCTCTGAGCTATGGCTACACCTTC. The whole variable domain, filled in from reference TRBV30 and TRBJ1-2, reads SQTIHQWPATLVQPVGSPLSLECTVEGTSNPNLYWYRQAAGRGLQLLFYSVGIGQISSEVPQNLSASRPQDRQFILSSKKLLLSDSGFYLCAWTREPLSYGYTFGSGTRLTVV.

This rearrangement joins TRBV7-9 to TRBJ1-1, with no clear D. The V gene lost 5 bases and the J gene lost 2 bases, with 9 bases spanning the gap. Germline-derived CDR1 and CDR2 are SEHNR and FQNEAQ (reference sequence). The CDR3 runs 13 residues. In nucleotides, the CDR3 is TGTGCCAGCAGCGAAACGCTCAACACTGAAGCTTTCTTT. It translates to CASSETLNTEAFF.

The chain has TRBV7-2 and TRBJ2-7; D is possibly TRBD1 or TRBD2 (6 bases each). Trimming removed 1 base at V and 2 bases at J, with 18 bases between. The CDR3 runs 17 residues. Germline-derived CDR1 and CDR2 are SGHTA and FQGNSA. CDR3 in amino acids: CASSLVESGGTTYEQYF. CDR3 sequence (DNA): TGTGCCAGCAGCTTAGTTGAGTCCGGCGGGACAACCTACGAGCAGTACTTC.

CDR3 residues: CASKETSGSSGYEQYF. As DNA, the CDR3 is TGTGCCAGTAAAGAGACTAGCGGGAGCTCCGGCTACGAGCAGTACTTC. The chain carries TRBV19 and TRBJ2-7, with 12 bases identical to TRBD2. J lost 3 bases, V lost 7 bases, and 10 bases had no gene match. Germline V gene data show CDR1 as LNHDA and CDR2 as SQIVND (reference sequence). This CDR3 spans 16 amino acids.

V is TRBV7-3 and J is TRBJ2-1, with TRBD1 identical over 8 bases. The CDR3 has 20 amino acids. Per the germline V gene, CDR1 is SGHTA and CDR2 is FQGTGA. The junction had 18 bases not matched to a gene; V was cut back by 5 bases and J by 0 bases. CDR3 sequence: CASSATGGYQTRSSYNEQFF. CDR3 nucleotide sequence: TGTGCCAGCAGCGCTACAGGGGGTTACCAGACCCGCAGCTCCTACAATGAGCAGTTCTTC.

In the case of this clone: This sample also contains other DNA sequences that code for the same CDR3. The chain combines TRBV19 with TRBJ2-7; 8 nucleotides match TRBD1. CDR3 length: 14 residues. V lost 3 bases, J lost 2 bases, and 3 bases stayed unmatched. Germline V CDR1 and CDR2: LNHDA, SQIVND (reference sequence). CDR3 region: CASSIGTGPYEQYF. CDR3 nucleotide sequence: TGTGCCAGTAGTATTGGGACAGGACCCTACGAGCAGTACTTC. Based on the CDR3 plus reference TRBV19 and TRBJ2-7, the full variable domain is DGGITQSPKYLFRKEGQNVTLSCEQNLNHDAMYWYRQDPGQGLRLIYYSQIVNDFQKGDIAEGYSVSREKKESFPLTVTSAQKNPTAFYLCASSIGTGPYEQYFGPGTRLTVT.

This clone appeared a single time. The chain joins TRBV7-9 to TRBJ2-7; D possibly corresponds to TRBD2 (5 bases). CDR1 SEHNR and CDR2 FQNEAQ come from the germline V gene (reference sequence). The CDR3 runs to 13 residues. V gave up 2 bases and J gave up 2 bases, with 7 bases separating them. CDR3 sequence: CASSLPSTYEQYF. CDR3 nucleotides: TGTGCCAGCAGCTTACCTAGCACCTACGAGCAGTACTTC.

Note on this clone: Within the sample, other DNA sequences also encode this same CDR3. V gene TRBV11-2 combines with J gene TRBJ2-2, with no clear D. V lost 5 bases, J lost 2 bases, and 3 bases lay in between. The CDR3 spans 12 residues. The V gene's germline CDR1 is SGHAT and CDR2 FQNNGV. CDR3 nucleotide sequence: TGTGCCAGCAGCCCAAACACCGGGGAGCTGTTTTTT. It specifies CASSPNTGELFF.

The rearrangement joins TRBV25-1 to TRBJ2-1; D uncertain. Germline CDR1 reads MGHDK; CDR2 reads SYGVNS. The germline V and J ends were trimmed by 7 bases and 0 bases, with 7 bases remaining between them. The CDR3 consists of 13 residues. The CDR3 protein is CASTTASYNEQFF. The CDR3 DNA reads TGTGCCAGCACTACAGCCTCCTACAATGAGCAGTTCTTC.

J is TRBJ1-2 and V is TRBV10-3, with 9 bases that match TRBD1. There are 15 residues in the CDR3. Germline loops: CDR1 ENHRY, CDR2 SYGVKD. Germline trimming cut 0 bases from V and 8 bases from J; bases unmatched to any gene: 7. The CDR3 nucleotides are TGTGCCATCAGTGAGTCGGGACAGGGAGTGCGGGGCTACACCTTC. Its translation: CAISESGQGVRGYTF.

The CDR3 DNA follows: TGTGCCAGCAGCCCTCGGGACCTAAACTCTGGAAACACCATATATTTT. This encodes CASSPRDLNSGNTIYF. The chain is built from TRBV4-2 and TRBJ1-3, with D maybe TRBD1 (5 bases). Trimming removed 4 bases at V and 0 bases at J, with 13 bases between. The CDR3 covers 16 residues. Germline CDR1 LGHNA, CDR2 YNFKEQ.

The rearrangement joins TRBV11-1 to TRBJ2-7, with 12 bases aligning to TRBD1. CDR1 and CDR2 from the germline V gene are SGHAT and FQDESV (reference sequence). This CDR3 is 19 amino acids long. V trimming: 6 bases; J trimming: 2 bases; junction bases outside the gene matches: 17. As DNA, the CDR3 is TGTGCCAGCAGGAGGAGGGACAGGGGGCGGACTAGCGAGACCTACGAGCAGTACTTC. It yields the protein CASRRRDRGRTSETYEQYF.

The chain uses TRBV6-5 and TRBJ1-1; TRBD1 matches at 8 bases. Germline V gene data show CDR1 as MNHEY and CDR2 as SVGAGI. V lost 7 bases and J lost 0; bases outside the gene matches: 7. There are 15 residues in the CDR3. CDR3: CASTKTGAVNTEAFF. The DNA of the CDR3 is TGTGCCAGCACCAAGACAGGGGCAGTGAACACTGAAGCTTTCTTT.

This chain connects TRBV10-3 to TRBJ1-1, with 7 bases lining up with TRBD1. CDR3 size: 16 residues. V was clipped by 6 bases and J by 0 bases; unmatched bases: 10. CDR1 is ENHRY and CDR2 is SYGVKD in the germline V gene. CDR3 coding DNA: TGTGCCATCAGCCCGGGACAGACTACCGTGAACACTGAAGCTTTCTTT. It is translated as CAISPGQTTVNTEAFF.

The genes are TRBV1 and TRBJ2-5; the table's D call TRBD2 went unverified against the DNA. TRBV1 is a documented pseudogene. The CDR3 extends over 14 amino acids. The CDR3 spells CTSSQFERQETQYF. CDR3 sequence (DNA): TGCACCAGCAGCCAGTTCGAGCGGCAAGAGACCCAGTACTTC.

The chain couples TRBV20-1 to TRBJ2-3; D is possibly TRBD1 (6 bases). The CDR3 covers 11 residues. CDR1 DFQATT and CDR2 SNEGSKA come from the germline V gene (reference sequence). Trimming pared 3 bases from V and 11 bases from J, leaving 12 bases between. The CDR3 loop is CSASWLGGQYF. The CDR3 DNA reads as TGCAGTGCTAGTTGGCTAGGGGGGCAGTATTTT.

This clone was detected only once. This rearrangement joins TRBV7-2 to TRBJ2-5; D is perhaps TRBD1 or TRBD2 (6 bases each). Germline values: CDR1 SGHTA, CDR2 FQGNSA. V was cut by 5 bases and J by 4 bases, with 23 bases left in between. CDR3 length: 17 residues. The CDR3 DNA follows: TGTGCCAGCAGCACCAGGGGCCGGGGGCTCGGTCGAGAGACCCAGTACTTC. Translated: CASSTRGRGLGRETQYF.

CDR3 sequence: CASSSSGTSGRWEQFF. The CDR3 DNA reads TGTGCCAGCAGTTCCTCCGGGACTAGCGGGAGATGGGAGCAGTTCTTC. The chain combines TRBV27 with TRBJ2-1; TRBD2 aligns across 14 bases. Germline V CDR1 and CDR2: MNHEY, SMNVEV (reference sequence). This CDR3 comprises 16 residues. The V and J ends lost 4 bases and 10 bases, in that order; junction bases with no gene match: 9.

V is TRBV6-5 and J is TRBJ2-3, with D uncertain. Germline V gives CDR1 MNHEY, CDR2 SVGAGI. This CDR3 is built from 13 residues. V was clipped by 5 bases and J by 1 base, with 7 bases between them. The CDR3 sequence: CASSRVRTDTQYF. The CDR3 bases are TGTGCCAGCAGTCGGGTTCGCACAGATACGCAGTATTTT.

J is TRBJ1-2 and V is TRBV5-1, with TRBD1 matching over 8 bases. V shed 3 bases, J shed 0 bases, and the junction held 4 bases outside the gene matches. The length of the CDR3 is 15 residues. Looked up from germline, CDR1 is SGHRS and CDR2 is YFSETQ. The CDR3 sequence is CASSSGTGPNYGYTF. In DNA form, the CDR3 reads TGCGCCAGCAGCTCCGGGACAGGCCCTAACTATGGCTACACCTTC.

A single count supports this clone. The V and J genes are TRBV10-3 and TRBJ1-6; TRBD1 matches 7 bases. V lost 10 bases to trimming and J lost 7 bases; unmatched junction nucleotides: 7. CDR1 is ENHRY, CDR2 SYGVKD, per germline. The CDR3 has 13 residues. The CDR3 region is CATAGGPNSPLHF. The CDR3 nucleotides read TGTGCCACCGCAGGGGGGCCAAATTCACCCCTCCACTTT.

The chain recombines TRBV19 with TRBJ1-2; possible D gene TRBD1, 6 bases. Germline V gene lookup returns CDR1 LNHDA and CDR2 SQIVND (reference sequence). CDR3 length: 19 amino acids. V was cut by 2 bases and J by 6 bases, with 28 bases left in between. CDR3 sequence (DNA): TGTGCCAGTAGTATAACCGGGGGATCAGGGGCCGGGACAAGGAATGGCTACACCTTC. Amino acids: CASSITGGSGAGTRNGYTF.

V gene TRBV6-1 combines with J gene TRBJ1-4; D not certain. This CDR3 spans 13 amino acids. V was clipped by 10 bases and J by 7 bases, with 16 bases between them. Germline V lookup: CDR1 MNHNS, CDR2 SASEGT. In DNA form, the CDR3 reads TGTGCCATCGAAGGAACAGATCTTGAAAAACTGTTTTTT. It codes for CAIEGTDLEKLFF.